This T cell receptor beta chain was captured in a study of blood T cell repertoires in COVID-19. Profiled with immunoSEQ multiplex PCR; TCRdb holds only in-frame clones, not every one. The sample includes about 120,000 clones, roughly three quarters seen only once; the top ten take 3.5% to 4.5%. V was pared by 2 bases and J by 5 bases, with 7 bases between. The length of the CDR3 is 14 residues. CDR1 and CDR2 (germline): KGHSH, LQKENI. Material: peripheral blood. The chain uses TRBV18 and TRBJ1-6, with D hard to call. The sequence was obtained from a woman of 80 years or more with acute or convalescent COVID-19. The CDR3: CASSPNPDNSPLHF. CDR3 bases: TGTGCCAGCTCACCAAATCCAGATAATTCACCCCTCCACTTT.